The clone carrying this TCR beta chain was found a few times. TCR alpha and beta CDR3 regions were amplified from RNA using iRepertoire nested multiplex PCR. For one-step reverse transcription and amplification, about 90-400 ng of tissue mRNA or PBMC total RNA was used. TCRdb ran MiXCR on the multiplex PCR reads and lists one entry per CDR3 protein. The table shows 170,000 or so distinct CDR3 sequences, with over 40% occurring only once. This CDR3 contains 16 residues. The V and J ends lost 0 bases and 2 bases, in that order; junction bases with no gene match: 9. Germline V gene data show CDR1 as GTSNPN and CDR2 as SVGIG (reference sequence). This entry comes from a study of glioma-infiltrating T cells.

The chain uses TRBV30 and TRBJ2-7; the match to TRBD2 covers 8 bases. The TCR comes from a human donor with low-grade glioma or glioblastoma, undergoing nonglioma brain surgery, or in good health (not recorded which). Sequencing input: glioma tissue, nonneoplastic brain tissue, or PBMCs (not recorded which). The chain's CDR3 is CAWSVSGAGETYEQYF. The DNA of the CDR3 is TGTGCCTGGAGTGTCTCGGGAGCGGGAGAAACCTACGAGCAGTACTTC. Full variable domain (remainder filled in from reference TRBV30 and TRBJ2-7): SQTIHQWPATLVQPVGSPLSLECTVEGTSNPNLYWYRQAAGRGLQLLFYSVGIGQISSEVPQNLSASRPQDRQFILSSKKLLLSDSGFYLCAWSVSGAGETYEQYFGPGTRLTVT.